The rows below give T cell receptor beta chains drawn from one sample of a study of blood T cell repertoires in COVID-19. TCRdb's table, derived via immunoSEQ multiplex PCR, lists solely in-frame clones and lacks some. The repertoire holds a few hundred thousand clones, with around four fifths as singletons. The source material was peripheral blood. The receptors come from a woman aged 70-85 years with COVID-19, enrolled during active disease. Both conserved end residues are part of each CDR3. A D gene is named only where the DNA matches it firmly. Where a row states a size, it is once, few, many or the class of an expanded clone; other rows omit it.

CASREDFIYNEQFF	TGTGCCAGCAGGGAGGACTTTATCTACAATGAGCAGTTCTTC	TRBJ2-1	.	.	TRBV2
CASGLGLTTDTQYF	TGTGCCAGCGGGTTGGGGCTAACCACAGATACGCAGTATTTT	TRBJ2-3	.	.	TRBV2
CASSLVAALTDTQYF	TGTGCCAGCAGCTTAGTGGCGGCCCTCACAGATACGCAGTATTTT	TRBJ2-3	.	.	TRBV7-2
CASTLARSSYNEQFF	TGTGCCAGCACTTTAGCGAGAAGCTCCTACAATGAGCAGTTCTTC	TRBJ2-1	.	.	TRBV6-6
CAISPMGREGQETQYF	TGTGCCATCAGTCCTATGGGGCGGGAGGGTCAAGAGACCCAGTACTTC	TRBJ2-5	once	TRBD2	TRBV10-3
CSASHRGLGTDTQYF	TGCAGTGCTAGTCACAGGGGGCTTGGGACAGATACGCAGTATTTT	TRBJ2-3	.	TRBD1	TRBV20-1
CASSIGAGGAKSNQPQHF	TGTGCCAGTAGTATAGGAGCGGGGGGAGCCAAAAGCAATCAGCCCCAGCATTTT	TRBJ1-5	once	.	TRBV19
CASSLAGTANTGELFF	TGTGCCAGCAGTCTGGCCGGGACAGCGAACACCGGGGAGCTGTTTTTT	TRBJ2-2	.	TRBD1	TRBV5-4
CASSLVGSGPTSTDTQYF	TGTGCCAGCAGCTTAGTGGGTAGCGGACCAACTAGCACAGATACGCAGTATTTT	TRBJ2-3	.	.	TRBV7-8
CASSQDWGQVYGYTF	TGTGCCAGCAGCCAAGACTGGGGACAGGTCTATGGCTACACCTTC	TRBJ1-2	.	TRBD1	TRBV3-1/TRBV3-2
CASSRGTSGSKVEDTGELFF	TGTGCCAGCAGCCGTGGGACTAGCGGGAGTAAAGTTGAGGACACCGGGGAGCTGTTTTTT	TRBJ2-2	.	TRBD2	TRBV3-1/TRBV3-2
CSASPGDRAYEQYF	TGCAGTGCTAGTCCCGGGGACAGGGCCTACGAGCAGTACTTC	TRBJ2-7	.	TRBD1	TRBV20-1
CASSLGVTSYNEQFF	TGCGCCAGCAGCTTGGGGGTGACTAGTTACAATGAGCAGTTCTTC	TRBJ2-1	.	.	TRBV5-1
CASSYSSGAPRNTIYF	TGTGCCAGCAGTTACTCGTCAGGGGCGCCGCGAAACACCATATATTTT	TRBJ1-3	.	.	TRBV6-5
CASSYGTGVFGFYEQYF	TGTGCCAGCAGCTACGGGACAGGGGTTTTCGGTTTTTACGAGCAGTACTTC	TRBJ2-7	few	TRBD1	TRBV28
CASSLFSEQYF	TGTGCCAGCAGCTTGTTCAGCGAGCAGTACTTC	TRBJ2-7	.	.	TRBV5-6
CASSRGTSQLFF	TGTGCCAGCAGCCGGGGGACTTCGCAACTGTTTTTT	TRBJ1-4	.	.	TRBV7-8
CATSETGGPGELFF	TGTGCCACCAGTGAAACAGGGGGTCCCGGGGAGCTGTTTTTT	TRBJ2-2	.	TRBD1	TRBV24-1
CSGLSGRYEQYF	TGCAGCGGATTAAGCGGGAGATACGAGCAGTACTTC	TRBJ2-7	.	TRBD2	TRBV29-1
CASSFTSGSYNEQFF	TGTGCCAGCAGCTTTACTAGCGGATCCTACAATGAGCAGTTCTTC	TRBJ2-1	.	TRBD2	TRBV7-2
CAISESTSLTYEQYF	TGTGCCATCAGTGAGTCGACTAGCCTCACCTACGAGCAGTACTTC	TRBJ2-7	few	TRBD2	TRBV10-3
CASSLVDGGGNIQYF	TGTGCCAGCAGCTTAGTGGACGGGGGAGGAAACATTCAGTACTTC	TRBJ2-4	.	.	TRBV7-2
CASSQVGAPIYEQYF	TGCGCCAGCAGCCAAGTGGGGGCCCCAATCTACGAGCAGTACTTC	TRBJ2-7	.	.	TRBV4-3
CASSLEEGTDTQYF	TGTGCCAGCAGCTTAGAGGAGGGGACAGATACGCAGTATTTT	TRBJ2-3	.	.	TRBV7-2
CASSDPGTGPQPQHF	TGTGCCAGCAGTGACCCAGGGACAGGGCCTCAGCCCCAGCATTTT	TRBJ1-5	.	TRBD1	TRBV6-6
CASSRGGNEKLFF	TGTGCCAGCAGCAGGGGAGGGAATGAAAAACTGTTTTTT	TRBJ1-4	few	.	TRBV7-9
CASTSAGTAYSPLHF	TGTGCCAGCACCTCCGCCGGGACAGCATATTCACCCCTCCACTTT	TRBJ1-6	.	TRBD1	TRBV28
CASSLAGDYNEQFF	TGCGCCAGCAGCTTAGCGGGAGACTACAATGAGCAGTTCTTC	TRBJ2-1	once	TRBD2	TRBV5-1
CASSLWRGQPQHF	TGTGCCAGCAGTTTATGGCGCGGTCAGCCCCAGCATTTT	TRBJ1-5	.	.	TRBV28
CAWTSGRGRQPQHF	TGTGCCTGGACCTCCGGGAGGGGGAGACAGCCCCAGCATTTT	TRBJ1-5	.	.	TRBV30
CASSTGGSSSGNTIYF	TGTGCCAGCAGCACCGGGGGGTCAAGCTCTGGAAACACCATATATTTT	TRBJ1-3	.	.	TRBV11-2
CASSPDGGGTYEQYF	TGTGCCAGCAGTCCAGACGGGGGTGGGACCTACGAGCAGTACTTC	TRBJ2-7	once	.	TRBV27
CASSPLDRVNEKLFF	TGTGCCAGCAGTCCGCTGGACAGGGTTAATGAAAAACTGTTTTTT	TRBJ1-4	.	TRBD1	TRBV27
CASSQDRALAKNIQYF	TGTGCCAGCAGCCAAGACAGGGCCCTCGCCAAAAACATTCAGTACTTC	TRBJ2-4	.	TRBD1	TRBV5-4
CASSRGTGATAGYGYTF	TGTGCCAGCTCACGCGGGACAGGGGCTACGGCTGGCTATGGCTACACCTTC	TRBJ1-2	.	TRBD1	TRBV18
CASSQVPSGREQYF	TGCGCCAGCAGCCAAGTTCCTAGCGGGAGAGAGCAGTACTTC	TRBJ2-7	.	TRBD2	TRBV4-1
CASSYRLGATLNEAFF	TGTGCCAGCAGTTACCGCCTGGGGGCGACGTTAAACGAAGCTTTCTTT	TRBJ1-1	.	.	TRBV6-2/TRBV6-3
CASSLIRETSGGEQFF	TGTGCCAGCAGCTTAATCCGGGAGACATCAGGGGGGGAGCAGTTCTTC	TRBJ2-1	.	.	TRBV25-1
CASSQDLALPQHF	TGTGCCAGCAGCCAAGATTTGGCCTTGCCCCAGCATTTT	TRBJ1-5	once	.	TRBV14
CASSRRQGARNNEQFF	TGCGCCAGCAGCAGGCGACAGGGGGCCCGAAACAATGAGCAGTTCTTC	TRBJ2-1	.	TRBD1	TRBV5-1
CSSFGGNEAFF	TGCAGTTCCTTCGGGGGGAATGAAGCTTTCTTT	TRBJ1-1	.	.	TRBV20-1
CASSLLGQSYEQYF	TGTGCCAGCAGTTTACTTGGACAGTCCTACGAGCAGTACTTC	TRBJ2-7	.	.	TRBV27
CASSLPTSGRSNEQFF	TGCGCCAGCAGTTTGCCGACTAGCGGGAGGAGCAATGAGCAGTTCTTC	TRBJ2-1	.	TRBD2	TRBV5-1
CASSYLRGRSTDTQYF	TGTGCCAGCAGTTACCTACGGGGTAGGAGCACAGATACGCAGTATTTT	TRBJ2-3	.	.	TRBV6-2/TRBV6-3
CSARNRDGYTF	TGCAGTGCTAGAAACAGGGACGGCTACACCTTC	TRBJ1-2	.	.	TRBV20-1
CASSYASGQRGSPLHF	TGTGCCAGCAGTTACGCGTCAGGGCAAAGGGGATCACCCCTCCACTTT	TRBJ1-6	.	.	TRBV6-5
CASSPGTANTGELFF	TGCGCCAGCAGCCCCGGGACAGCGAACACCGGGGAGCTGTTTTTT	TRBJ2-2	.	TRBD1	TRBV5-1
CASSYPRGGNQPQHF	TGTGCCAGCAGTTACCCGCGGGGGGGGAATCAGCCCCAGCATTTT	TRBJ1-5	.	.	TRBV6-6
CASSPRPSEGSETQYF	TGTGCCAGCTCACCACGTCCGTCGGAGGGCTCAGAGACCCAGTACTTC	TRBJ2-5	.	.	TRBV18
CASSLGGGRPEKLFF	TGCGCCAGCAGCTTGGGAGGGGGCCGCCCTGAAAAACTGTTTTTT	TRBJ1-4	once	TRBD1	TRBV5-1
CASSIDRLNQPQHF	TGTGCCAGCAGCATAGACAGGCTCAATCAGCCCCAGCATTTT	TRBJ1-5	.	.	TRBV21-1